This TCR beta chain was identified during a study of OX40 agonist ivuxolimab in advanced cancers. About the research overall: Enrollees could have had prior anti-PD-1, anti-PD-L1 or anti-CTLA-4 therapy, which under 50% had received.

Profiled with immunoSEQ multiplex PCR; TCRdb holds only in-frame clones, not every one. Seen here are roughly 100,000 clones, approximately 87% observed once, and the top ten hold 5.5%. This CDR3 comprises 16 residues. From germline, CDR1 is SEHNR and CDR2 FQNEAQ (reference sequence). Trimming took off 5 bases at V and 2 bases at J, with 16 bases between the two ends. The receptor was derived from an adult with an advanced solid tumor such as melanoma, head and neck, liver or kidney cancer. This specimen was CD4+ or CD8+ T cells sorted from blood, taken in a trial of the OX40 agonist ivuxolimab. This chain links TRBV7-9 with TRBJ2-1; D is unclear. For the CDR3, the DNA is TGTGCCAGCAGCCCGAGGTCAGGCCTCACCTACAATGAGCAGTTCTTC. The encoded protein is CASSPRSGLTYNEQFF.